Following are 3 T cell receptor beta chains from one sample sequenced in a study of tumor-infiltrating lymphocytes in primary liver carcinoma. cDNA specific to TCR beta was made from 500 ng of total RNA, with a constant-region primer employed for priming. It was through three nested multiplex PCR rounds of slightly modified ARM-PCR that TCR beta libraries arose. Rounds one and two of PCR, each of 10 cycles, were primed with TRBV1-TRBV30 forward primers and a C-beta reverse primer. In TCRdb, the multiplex PCR reads were re-called with MiXCR into one record per CDR3 protein. Here the sample spans around 190,000 distinct CDR3 sequences, about 85% being singletons. Total RNA and DNA came together from 20-30 mg of bulk tissue without cell sorting. Sequenced: tumor tissue from primary liver carcinoma. All receptors come from a man between 40 and 49 years old with primary liver carcinoma and hepatitis B virus infection.

This sequence joins TRBV6-5 and TRBJ1-1; a possible D gene is TRBD1 (5 bases). This CDR3 is 14 amino acids long. V dropped 11 bases and J dropped 6 bases, with 22 bases sitting between them. CDR1 and CDR2 from the germline V gene are MNHEY and SVGAGI. CDR3 residues: CACNLATGGAEAFF. The CDR3 DNA sequence: TGTGCCTGCAATCTAGCGACGGGGGGGGCTGAAGCTTTCTTT.

The CDR3 here is CASREQGPPYEQYF. The CDR3 coding sequence is TGTGCCAGCAGGGAACAGGGACCCCCCTACGAGCAGTACTTC. J is TRBJ2-7 and V is TRBV12-3 or TRBV12-4; possibly TRBD1 for D (6 bases). This CDR3 is built from 14 residues. V shed 6 bases and J shed 2 bases, with 14 bases lying between them.

A word on this clonotype: It is likely a read error, because the conserved phenylalanine at the end of the CDR3 is missing. The chain has TRBV29-1 and TRBJ2-5, with D tentatively TRBD1 or TRBD2 (5 bases each). The CDR3 runs to 14 residues. The germline CDR1 and CDR2 sequences are SQVTM and ANQGSEA. In DNA, the CDR3 is TGCTGCGTTGTGTCTGGGACCACATGGGAGACCCAGTACTTA. Protein product: CCVVSGTTWETQYL.